This is a list of T cell receptor beta chains from one sample in a study of memory CD8 T cells in hepatitis C reinfection. TCRdb's table, derived via immunoSEQ multiplex PCR, lists solely in-frame clones and lacks some. This table holds 35,000 to 55,000 clones, 88% found once. Sequenced input: naive CD8+ T cells sorted from blood. These receptor sequences come from a man aged 18 to 30 with hepatitis C virus infection. Each CDR3 is given with its conserved first and last residue. Fields, in order: clone size, J gene, V gene, D gene, CDR3 protein, CDR3 DNA. A D gene is named only where the DNA matches it firmly. Not all rows give a size; the values are once, few, many and, for expanded clones, a class.

size: NA; J: TRBJ2-1; V: TRBV6-4; D: TRBD2; CDR3: CASSDRLAGGPMSEQFF; DNA: TGTGCCAGCAGTGACCGGCTAGCGGGGGGGCCTATGTCTGAGCAGTTCTTC
size: NA; J: TRBJ2-4; V: TRBV11-2; D: NA; CDR3: CASSLSQTGLNIQYF; DNA: TGTGCCAGCAGCTTGAGCCAGACAGGATTAAACATTCAGTACTTC
size: NA; J: TRBJ2-5; V: TRBV19; D: TRBD2; CDR3: CASSILAGGVKTQYF; DNA: TGTGCCAGTAGTATCCTGGCGGGAGGGGTAAAGACCCAGTACTTC
size: NA; J: TRBJ2-5; V: TRBV11-2; D: TRBD2; CDR3: CASSLAPSGNQETQYF; DNA: TGTGCCAGCAGCTTAGCTCCTAGCGGGAACCAAGAGACCCAGTACTTC
size: NA; J: TRBJ2-5; V: TRBV5-4; D: NA; CDR3: CASRGGGETQYF; DNA: TGTGCCAGCAGGGGGGGTGGGGAGACCCAGTACTTC
size: NA; J: TRBJ2-5; V: TRBV7-2; D: TRBD2; CDR3: CASSHGTSGQETQYF; DNA: TGTGCCAGCAGCCACGGGACTAGCGGACAAGAGACCCAGTACTTC
size: NA; J: TRBJ2-3; V: TRBV4-1; D: NA; CDR3: CASSQDGGARDTQYF; DNA: TGCGCCAGCAGCCAAGATGGGGGGGCCAGAGATACGCAGTATTTT
size: NA; J: TRBJ2-5; V: TRBV5-8; D: TRBD1; CDR3: CASSPGQGGQETQYF; DNA: TGTGCCAGCAGCCCCGGACAGGGGGGACAAGAGACCCAGTACTTC
size: NA; J: TRBJ2-2; V: TRBV12-5; D: NA; CDR3: CASGLPLAGALTGELFF; DNA: TGTGCTAGTGGTCTCCCCCTGGCGGGGGCCCTCACCGGGGAGCTGTTTTTT
size: NA; J: TRBJ2-7; V: TRBV4-1; D: TRBD2; CDR3: CASSPTAPGTSGSVGYEQYF; DNA: TGCGCCAGCAGCCCAACAGCCCCCGGGACTAGCGGGAGCGTAGGCTACGAGCAGTACTTC
size: once; J: TRBJ2-1; V: TRBV5-1; D: NA; CDR3: CASSLGGTRNEQFF; DNA: TGCGCCAGCAGCTTGGGCGGGACTCGGAATGAGCAGTTCTTC
size: NA; J: TRBJ2-3; V: TRBV4-1; D: TRBD2; CDR3: CASSPLGAGGPSADTQYF; DNA: TGCGCCAGCAGCCCCCTCGGAGCGGGAGGGCCTAGCGCAGATACGCAGTATTTT
size: NA; J: TRBJ2-1; V: TRBV6-5; D: NA; CDR3: CASSYGVAVEQFF; DNA: TGTGCCAGCAGTTACGGGGTAGCGGTTGAGCAGTTCTTC
size: once; J: TRBJ2-7; V: TRBV10-1; D: TRBD1; CDR3: CASSELGTGFDEQYF; DNA: TGCGCCAGCAGTGAGTTGGGGACAGGGTTCGACGAGCAGTACTTC
size: NA; J: TRBJ2-3; V: TRBV7-9; D: NA; CDR3: CASSPPGSSDTQYF; DNA: TGTGCCAGCAGCCCTCCAGGGTCCTCAGATACGCAGTATTTT
size: NA; J: TRBJ2-7; V: TRBV4-1; D: TRBD2; CDR3: CASSQVTGTSGSYEQYF; DNA: TGCGCCAGCAGCCAAGTCACGGGGACTAGCGGCTCCTACGAGCAGTACTTC
size: NA; J: TRBJ1-1; V: TRBV5-6; D: NA; CDR3: CASSLGQGRMNTEAFF; DNA: TGTGCCAGCAGCTTGGGCCAGGGGCGCATGAACACTGAAGCTTTCTTT
size: NA; J: TRBJ2-5; V: TRBV7-9; D: TRBD2; CDR3: CASSLVWTSGQETQYF; DNA: TGTGCCAGCAGCTTAGTTTGGACTAGCGGGCAAGAGACCCAGTACTTC
size: NA; J: TRBJ2-2; V: TRBV7-6; D: TRBD2; CDR3: CASSFLGGSGELFF; DNA: TGTGCCAGCAGCTTTCTGGGAGGGTCCGGGGAGCTGTTTTTT
size: NA; J: TRBJ1-2; V: TRBV9; D: TRBD1; CDR3: CASSAFPGTGVNYGYTF; DNA: TGTGCCAGCAGCGCGTTCCCCGGGACAGGGGTCAACTATGGCTACACCTTC
size: once; J: TRBJ2-2; V: TRBV27; D: NA; CDR3: CASRSANTGELFF; DNA: TGTGCCAGTCGCAGTGCGAACACCGGGGAGCTGTTTTTT
size: NA; J: TRBJ2-4; V: TRBV2; D: NA; CDR3: CASMGENIQYF; DNA: TGTGCCAGCATGGGAGAAAACATTCAGTACTTC
size: few; J: TRBJ1-5; V: TRBV9; D: NA; CDR3: CASSVRGDLHQPQHF; DNA: TGTGCCAGCAGCGTGCGGGGGGATCTCCATCAGCCCCAGCATTTT
size: NA; J: TRBJ2-5; V: TRBV7-9; D: NA; CDR3: CASSWSLRGRETQYF; DNA: TGTGCCAGCAGCTGGAGCCTCAGGGGAAGAGAGACCCAGTACTTC
size: NA; J: TRBJ2-7; V: TRBV13; D: NA; CDR3: CASSLRETGTGYEQYF; DNA: TGTGCCAGCAGCTTAAGAGAGACCGGTACGGGATACGAGCAGTACTTC
size: NA; J: TRBJ2-3; V: TRBV5-6; D: TRBD2; CDR3: CASSTGAREGGTDTQYF; DNA: TGTGCCAGCAGCACGGGAGCCCGGGAGGGAGGCACAGATACGCAGTATTTT
size: NA; J: TRBJ2-1; V: TRBV9; D: TRBD2; CDR3: CASSSWGGSEQFF; DNA: TGTGCCAGCAGCTCATGGGGGGGTTCTGAGCAGTTCTTC
size: NA; J: TRBJ1-2; V: TRBV5-1; D: NA; CDR3: CASSLHPPAGALDGYTF; DNA: TGCGCCAGCAGCCTGCATCCTCCGGCAGGGGCCCTTGATGGCTACACCTTC
size: NA; J: TRBJ2-3; V: TRBV5-5; D: NA; CDR3: CASSTGGIEDTQYF; DNA: TGTGCCAGCAGCACCGGGGGTATAGAGGATACGCAGTATTTT
size: NA; J: TRBJ2-5; V: TRBV29-1; D: NA; CDR3: CSVEDSSGAETQYF; DNA: TGCAGCGTTGAAGATAGCAGTGGGGCGGAGACCCAGTACTTC
size: few; J: TRBJ1-1; V: TRBV4-1; D: NA; CDR3: CASSLTTANTEAFF; DNA: TGCGCCAGCAGCTTAACGACAGCGAACACTGAAGCTTTCTTT
size: NA; J: TRBJ1-5; V: TRBV7-8; D: TRBD1; CDR3: CASSSEPTGTALDQPQHF; DNA: TGTGCCAGCAGTTCAGAACCAACCGGGACAGCCCTAGATCAGCCCCAGCATTTT
size: NA; J: TRBJ2-1; V: TRBV5-1; D: TRBD2; CDR3: CASIRGRGNEQFF; DNA: TGCGCCAGCATTCGAGGGAGGGGCAATGAGCAGTTCTTC
size: NA; J: TRBJ2-1; V: TRBV7-2; D: TRBD2; CDR3: CASSPTTSGGKYEQFF; DNA: TGTGCCAGCAGCCCCACGACTAGCGGGGGGAAGTATGAGCAGTTCTTC
size: NA; J: TRBJ2-3; V: TRBV5-6; D: TRBD2; CDR3: CASSLGLAGGTDTQYF; DNA: TGTGCCAGCAGCTTGGGGCTAGCGGGGGGCACAGATACGCAGTATTTT
size: few; J: TRBJ1-4; V: TRBV7-9; D: TRBD1; CDR3: CASSRTGIGEKLFF; DNA: TGTGCCAGCAGCCGGACAGGAATAGGGGAAAAACTGTTTTTT
size: NA; J: TRBJ1-2; V: TRBV27; D: NA; CDR3: CASGGVSYGYTF; DNA: TGTGCCAGCGGAGGCGTCAGCTATGGCTACACCTTC
size: NA; J: TRBJ2-3; V: TRBV7-8; D: TRBD2; CDR3: CASSLIIGVMASGSDTQYF; DNA: TGTGCCAGCAGCCTCATCATTGGGGTCATGGCTAGCGGGAGCGATACGCAGTATTTT
size: NA; J: TRBJ1-2; V: TRBV27; D: NA; CDR3: CASSPGGVPYGYTF; DNA: TGTGCCAGCAGTCCCGGCGGGGTCCCCTATGGCTACACCTTC
size: NA; J: TRBJ2-7; V: TRBV9; D: NA; CDR3: CASSVTSLPYEQYF; DNA: TGTGCCAGCAGCGTAACTAGCTTACCCTACGAGCAGTACTTC
size: NA; J: TRBJ1-2; V: TRBV11-2; D: NA; CDR3: CASSLELGGAKGYTF; DNA: TGTGCCAGCAGCTTAGAACTGGGGGGGGCGAAAGGCTACACCTTC
size: NA; J: TRBJ2-1; V: TRBV5-1; D: TRBD2; CDR3: CASSWASGGNNEQFF; DNA: TGCGCCAGCAGCTGGGCTAGCGGAGGTAACAATGAGCAGTTCTTC
size: NA; J: TRBJ2-3; V: TRBV21-1; D: NA; CDR3: CASSGAGGRRTDTQYF; DNA: TGTGCCAGCAGCGGGGCGGGGGGCAGGCGCACAGATACGCAGTATTTT